This is a list of T cell receptor beta chains from one sample in a study of cytomegalovirus exposure and HLA in healthy donors. Sequencing used immunoSEQ multiplex PCR; TCRdb keeps in-frame clones, though not all of them. The sample lists about 190,000 clones; just under 75% were seen once. Material: PBMCs. These receptors originate from a man younger than 40 in good health and CMV-seropositive. Each CDR3 is given with its conserved first and last residue. The order of the fields is clone size, J gene, D gene, V gene, CDR3 protein, CDR3 DNA. The D gene is left open where the match is weak. Not every row has a clone size; where given, it reads once, few, many or a size class.

- TRBJ2-1 TRBD2 TRBV11-3 CASSLGLAGGGEQFF TGTGCCAGCAGCTTAGGGCTAGCGGGAGGGGGTGAGCAGTTCTTC
- TRBJ1-6 - TRBV19 CASSQTGSSYNSPLHF TGTGCCAGTAGTCAAACAGGGAGCTCCTATAATTCACCCCTCCACTTT
- TRBJ2-7 TRBD1 TRBV18 CASSPSGGYEQYF TGTGCCAGCTCACCTTCAGGGGGTTACGAGCAGTACTTC
- TRBJ2-7 - TRBV9 CASSGGLAPYEQYF TGTGCCAGCAGCGGGGGACTCGCCCCCTACGAGCAGTACTTC
- TRBJ2-1 TRBD2 TRBV4-3 CASSPGTSGGSGGGLEQFF TGCGCCAGCAGCCCCGGGACTAGCGGGGGGTCCGGAGGGGGGCTTGAGCAGTTCTTC
- TRBJ2-7 TRBD1 TRBV27 CASSIQGASYEQYF TGTGCCAGCAGTATACAGGGGGCCTCTTACGAGCAGTACTTC
- TRBJ1-5 - TRBV28 CASSTGGSNQPQHF TGTGCCAGCAGTACGGGGGGTTCCAATCAGCCCCAGCATTTT
- TRBJ2-7 TRBD1 TRBV12-5 CASGGDSRSYEQYF TGTGCTAGTGGCGGGGACAGCCGCTCCTACGAGCAGTACTTC
- TRBJ2-7 - TRBV7-8 CASSSGTSYEQYF TGTGCCAGCAGTTCCGGGACTTCCTACGAGCAGTACTTC
- TRBJ1-5 - TRBV19 CASSKGDGAIRPQHF TGTGCCAGCTCTAAGGGGGATGGGGCAATCCGGCCCCAGCATTTT
- TRBJ2-7 - TRBV7-2 CASSLFGEQYF TGTGCCAGCAGCTTATTCGGGGAGCAGTACTTC
few TRBJ2-7 TRBD2 TRBV28 CASSDPGLAHEQYF TGTGCCAGCAGTGATCCGGGACTAGCCCACGAGCAGTACTTC
- TRBJ2-2 - TRBV7-3 CASSTLGTGTGELFF TGTGCCAGCAGCACCTTAGGCACCGGGACCGGGGAGCTGTTTTTT
- TRBJ2-2 TRBD2 TRBV6-4 CASSDSIWAGDTGELFF TGTGCCAGCAGTGACTCGATTTGGGCGGGAGACACCGGGGAGCTGTTTTTT
- TRBJ1-3 - TRBV7-9 CASSLAEADTIYF TGTGCCAGCAGCTTAGCTGAGGCAGACACCATATATTTT
- TRBJ2-2 TRBD2 TRBV15 CATSPRLSGGPNTGELFF TGTGCCACCAGCCCACGACTGAGCGGGGGGCCGAACACCGGGGAGCTGTTTTTT
- TRBJ2-2 - TRBV7-9 CASSPRENTGELFF TGTGCCAGCAGTCCCAGGGAAAACACCGGGGAGCTGTTTTTT
- TRBJ1-3 - TRBV29-1 CSVTSGAGNTIYF TGCAGCGTCACCTCGGGGGCTGGAAACACCATATATTTT
- TRBJ1-2 - TRBV28 CASSTHSGTNYGYTF TGTGCCAGCAGTACGCACTCCGGGACTAACTATGGCTACACCTTC
- TRBJ2-3 TRBD2 TRBV6-5 CASSYGTSERTDTQYF TGTGCCAGCAGTTACGGGACTAGCGAGCGCACAGATACGCAGTATTTT
few TRBJ2-2 - TRBV15 CATSARDLGTGELFF TGTGCCACCAGCGCCCGGGATCTAGGCACCGGGGAGCTGTTTTTT
- TRBJ1-5 - TRBV6-5 CASSAGFQPQHF TGTGCCAGCAGTGCAGGGTTTCAGCCCCAGCATTTT
- TRBJ2-5 TRBD2 TRBV7-7 CASSSGGSGETQYF TGTGCTAGCAGCTCCGGGGGTAGCGGGGAGACCCAGTACTTC
- TRBJ2-2 - TRBV6-4 CASQAQGNTGELFF TGTGCCAGCCAGGCACAGGGGAACACCGGGGAGCTGTTTTTT
few TRBJ1-1 TRBD1 TRBV5-4 CASSLGQGKKNTEAFF TGTGCCAGCAGCTTGGGACAGGGAAAGAAGAACACTGAAGCTTTCTTT
- TRBJ2-1 - TRBV19 CASSIRVGLRTYNEQFF TGTGCCAGTAGTATTAGAGTGGGACTTAGGACCTACAATGAGCAGTTCTTC
few TRBJ1-1 TRBD1 TRBV5-1 CASSLQGAAFF TGCGCCAGCAGCTTGCAGGGGGCTGCTTTCTTT
- TRBJ2-1 TRBD1 TRBV11-2 CASSARQGSYNEQFF TGTGCCAGCAGCGCGCGACAGGGCTCCTACAATGAGCAGTTCTTC
- TRBJ2-7 - TRBV5-8 CASSMQGGEQYF TGTGCCAGCAGCATGCAGGGTGGCGAGCAGTACTTC
- TRBJ2-1 - TRBV30 CAWNPTANEQFF TGTGCCTGGAATCCGACTGCGAATGAGCAGTTCTTC
- TRBJ1-5 - TRBV28 CASSSPGGRRDQPQHF TGTGCCAGCAGTTCCCCAGGAGGGAGGAGAGATCAGCCCCAGCATTTT
- TRBJ2-7 - TRBV4-1 CASSHRTGDSYEQYF TGCGCCAGCAGCCATAGAACGGGGGACTCCTACGAGCAGTACTTC
- TRBJ2-6 - TRBV25-1 CASSDPRRGSGANVLTF TGTGCCAGCAGTGACCCCCGGAGGGGCTCTGGGGCCAACGTCCTGACTTTC
- TRBJ2-7 TRBD2 TRBV28 CASSGGLAGPYEQYF TGTGCCAGCAGTGGGGGACTAGCGGGACCCTACGAGCAGTACTTC
- TRBJ2-5 TRBD2 TRBV5-1 CASSPGGISKETQYF TGCGCCAGCAGCCCGGGGGGGATAAGCAAAGAGACCCAGTACTTC
once TRBJ1-2 TRBD1 TRBV28 CAIRVTGVNGYTF TGTGCCATCCGAGTCACAGGGGTTAATGGCTACACCTTC
once TRBJ2-2 - TRBV9 CASRRDSYTGELFF TGTGCCAGCAGAAGAGACAGTTACACCGGGGAGCTGTTTTTT
- TRBJ2-7 - TRBV13 CASSLGQTYEQYF TGTGCCAGCAGCTTAGGACAGACCTACGAGCAGTACTTC
- TRBJ2-3 TRBD1 TRBV6-5 CASSYSDRGLGDTQYF TGTGCCAGCAGTTACTCCGACAGGGGTTTAGGAGATACGCAGTATTTT
few TRBJ2-3 TRBD2 TRBV7-6 CASSLVPLAGGPSTDTQYF TGTGCCAGCAGCTTAGTCCCACTAGCGGGAGGGCCCAGCACAGATACGCAGTATTTT
- TRBJ2-1 TRBD2 TRBV5-1 CASSLGAGTRYNEQFF TGCGCCAGCAGCTTGGGGGCCGGGACTAGATACAATGAGCAGTTCTTC
- TRBJ2-7 - TRBV5-1 CASSLDWSREQYF TGCGCCAGCAGCCTGGACTGGTCTCGCGAGCAGTACTTC